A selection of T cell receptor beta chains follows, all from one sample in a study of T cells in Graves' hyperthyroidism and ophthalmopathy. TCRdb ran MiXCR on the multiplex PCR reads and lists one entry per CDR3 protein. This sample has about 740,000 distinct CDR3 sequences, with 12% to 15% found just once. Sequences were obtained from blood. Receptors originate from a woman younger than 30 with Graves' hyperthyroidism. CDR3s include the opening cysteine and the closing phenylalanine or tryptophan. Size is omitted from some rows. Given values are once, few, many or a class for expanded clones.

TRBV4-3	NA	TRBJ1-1	CASSQEQGAFSKAFF
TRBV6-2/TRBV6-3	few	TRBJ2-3	CTSSYTRQGTDTQYF
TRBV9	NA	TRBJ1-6	CASSAQGARNSPLHF
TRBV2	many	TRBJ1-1	CASSEWQIETEAFF
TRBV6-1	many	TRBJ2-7	CASSRGGRTGPPYEQYF
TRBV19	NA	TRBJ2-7	CASSIDTMYEQYF
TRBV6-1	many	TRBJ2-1	CASSAPGQRYNEQFF
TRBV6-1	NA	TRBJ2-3	CASSEGSGRADTQYF
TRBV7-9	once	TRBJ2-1	CASSRGDSGSKNEQFF
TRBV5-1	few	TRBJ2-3	CASSSRGARTDTQYF
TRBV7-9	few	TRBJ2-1	CASSWTGSHNEQFF
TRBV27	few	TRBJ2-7	CASSFGGRVNEQYF
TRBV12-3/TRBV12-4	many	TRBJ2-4	CASSSGTAIAKNIQYF
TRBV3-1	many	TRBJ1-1	CASSPRQGAEAFF
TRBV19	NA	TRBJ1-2	CASSKLTANYGYTF
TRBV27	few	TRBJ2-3	CASHRGRDRTDTQYF
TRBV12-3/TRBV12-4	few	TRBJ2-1	CASSLRQRRHEQFF
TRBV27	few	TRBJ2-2	CASSLGGVNTGELFF
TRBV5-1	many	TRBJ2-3	CASSFNQGPQYF
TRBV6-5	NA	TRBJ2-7	CASSYARTGTGYEQYF
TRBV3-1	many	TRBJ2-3	CASSQDWSDTQYF
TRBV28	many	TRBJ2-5	CASSLLAETTETQYF
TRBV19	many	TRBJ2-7	CASRDSGSSSYEQYF
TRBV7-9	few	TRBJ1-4	CASRAGRQYLEKLFF
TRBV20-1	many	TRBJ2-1	CSARDRLAGGAGNEQFF
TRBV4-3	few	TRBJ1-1	CASSQGISGTEAFF
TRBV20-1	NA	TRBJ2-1	CSAPPGRLADNEQFF
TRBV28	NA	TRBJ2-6	CASSRAGTGANVLTF
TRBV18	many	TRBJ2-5	CASSPGRQETQYF
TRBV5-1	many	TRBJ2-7	CASSRGDYRISYEQYF
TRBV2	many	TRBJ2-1	CASTSPSGNEQFF